This T cell receptor beta chain was observed in a study of cytomegalovirus exposure and HLA in healthy donors. General study points: First-cohort TCR clusters tended to co-occur in the roughly 130 validation repertoires, a later analysis found.

CDR1 SGHVS and CDR2 FQNEAQ come from the germline V gene. Between the trimmed V and J ends, which lost 1 base and 3 bases, there was a span of 12 bases. This CDR3 spans 15 amino acids. With respect to this clone: Its cognate antigen is unknown.

Sequencing was performed with immunoSEQ multiplex PCR; in TCRdb, only in-frame clones are kept and a portion is missing. The sample records more than 90,000 clones, about nine tenths being singletons. The chain uses TRBV7-8 and TRBJ2-5; D perhaps matches TRBD1 (5 bases). The sequence was obtained from a man younger than 30 in good health and CMV-seropositive. The specimen was PBMCs. CDR3 in amino acids: CASSLVGAVKETQYF. The CDR3 DNA sequence: TGTGCCAGCAGCTTAGTAGGGGCAGTTAAAGAGACCCAGTACTTC.